One and the same sample provided the 13 T cell receptor beta chains below, sequenced in a study of breast tumors, draining lymph nodes, adjacent tissues. TCRdb independently ran MiXCR on the multiplex PCR reads; one entry per CDR3 protein. The table records approximately 170,000 distinct CDR3 sequences, roughly 30% of them present only once. Samples came from axillary lymph nodes draining the breast cancer. Sequencing input: axillary lymph node tissue. These receptors were taken from a female donor with breast cancer. Some clones in this sample may be carry-over from other donors' samples.

This clonotype was found a few times. A much larger clonotype is one base distant, so this may be a read error. This chain joins TRBV11-3 and TRBJ2-7, with 8 bases matching TRBD2. V dropped 1 base and J dropped 4; count of bases not matched to a gene: 6. Germline-derived CDR1 and CDR2 are SGHNT and YENEEA. The CDR3 length is 15 residues. The CDR3 region is CASSLVGGAPYEQYF. The CDR3 coding sequence is TGTGCCAGCAGCTTAGTCGGGGGGGCGCCGTACGAGCAGTACTTC. Supplemented by reference TRBV11-3 and TRBJ2-7, the full variable domain reads EAGVVQSPRYKIIEKKQPVAFWCNPISGHNTLYWYLQNLGQGPELLIRYENEEAVDDSQLPKDRFSAERLKGVDSTLKIQPAELGDSAVYLCASSLVGGAPYEQYFGPGTRLTVT.

This rearrangement joins TRBV9 to TRBJ2-3, with TRBD2 matching over 7 bases. The CDR3 runs to 16 residues. Germline V lookup: CDR1 SGDLS, CDR2 YYNGEE. The J segment lost 1 base and the V segment lost 1 base, leaving 6 bases of the junction unmatched. The CDR3 loop is CASSVSAGEGTDTQYF. As DNA, the CDR3 is TGTGCCAGCAGCGTATCCGCGGGGGAAGGCACAGATACGCAGTATTTT.

Of note for this clonotype: This CDR3 fails to terminate in the conserved phenylalanine or tryptophan, so it likely reflects a read error. The chain recombines TRBV4-2 with TRBJ2-7, with D perhaps being TRBD1 or TRBD2 (5 bases each). Germline CDR1 and CDR2: LGHNA and YNFKEQ. This CDR3 has 16 amino acids. Trimming shortened V by 1 base and J by 2 bases, and 15 bases separated the two germline ends. The CDR3 loop reads CASSQGEWQGAYEQYL. The DNA of the CDR3 is TGTGCCAGCAGCCAAGGGGAGTGGCAGGGAGCCTACGAGCAGTACCTC.

This clonotype was observed many times. This sequence joins TRBV7-2 and TRBJ2-7; 10 bases map to TRBD2. The germline gives CDR1 SGHTA, CDR2 FQGNSA. The CDR3 extends over 15 amino acids. J lost 6 bases, V lost 1 base, and 6 bases had no gene match. This chain's CDR3 is CASSLVGLALGEQYF. The CDR3 DNA reads as TGTGCCAGCAGCTTAGTGGGACTAGCGTTGGGCGAGCAGTACTTC.

This clonotype has a count of ten or more. This clone may be a read error of a much larger clone one base away. The chain carries TRBV6-4 and TRBJ2-1, with TRBD2 matching over 7 bases. V shed 5 bases and J 0 bases; nucleotides not matched to a gene: 19. Germline V lookup: CDR1 MRHNA, CDR2 SNTAGT. This CDR3 is built from 20 residues. The CDR3 protein is CASSLIRASGESSSYNEQFF. The CDR3 coding sequence is TGTGCCAGCAGTCTCATCCGGGCTAGCGGAGAATCTAGCTCCTACAATGAGCAGTTCTTC.

The sample holds a few counts of this clonotype. A much larger clone differs from this one at a single base, so this may be a read error. The chain employs TRBV11-2 and TRBJ1-4; no clear D gene. The CDR3 consists of 14 residues. Germline V gives CDR1 SGHAT, CDR2 FQNNGV. Deletions cut 4 bases from V and 8 bases from J, with 14 bases between. The chain's CDR3 is CASSSREGTEKLFF. The DNA for the CDR3 is TGTGCCAGCAGCTCCCGGGAAGGAACCGAAAAACTGTTTTTT.

The rearrangement joins TRBV7-2 to TRBJ1-6; possibly TRBD1 for D (6 bases). The CDR3 sequence is 17 residues long. V was cut by 4 bases and J by 7 bases, with 20 bases left in between. The germline V gene encodes CDR1 SGHTA and CDR2 FQGNSA. CDR3 sequence: CASSSPLAGHRNSPLHF. CDR3 DNA: TGTGCCAGCAGCTCACCACTGGCGGGACACCGGAATTCACCCCTCCACTTT.

This clonotype was seen at least ten times. The V call is TRBV11-2, the J call TRBJ2-7, with a tentative D call TRBD1 (6 bases). This CDR3 has 11 amino acids. Trimming pared 5 bases from V and 11 bases from J, leaving 13 bases between. Germline values: CDR1 SGHAT, CDR2 FQNNGV. The CDR3 is CASSSTGKKYF. CDR3 in DNA: TGTGCCAGCAGCAGCACAGGGAAGAAGTACTTC.

This clonotype was observed at least ten times. The chain has TRBV7-9 and TRBJ2-3, with 15 bases that match TRBD2. This CDR3 region has 17 residues. J lost 3 bases, V lost 3 bases, and 4 bases had no gene match. Looked up from germline, CDR1 is SEHNR and CDR2 is FQNEAQ (reference sequence). CDR3 in amino acids: CASSLGLAGGWTDTQYF. CDR3 nucleotides: TGTGCCAGCAGCTTGGGACTAGCGGGGGGTTGGACAGATACGCAGTATTTT.

The sample holds many counts of this clonotype. The chain carries TRBV20-1 and TRBJ2-3, with 8 bases matching TRBD2. This CDR3 region has 15 residues. With 3 bases clipped from V and 2 bases from J, the junction kept 7 bases outside the gene matches. CDR1 is DFQATT, CDR2 SNEGSKA, per germline (reference sequence). The CDR3 region has the DNA TGCAGTGCTAGGGAAATAGCGGGAAACACAGATACGCAGTATTTT. It encodes CSAREIAGNTDTQYF.

This clonotype has at least ten counts. J is TRBJ1-6 and V is TRBV6-5, with 8 bases identical to TRBD1. J lost 7 bases, V lost 0 bases, and 5 bases had no gene match. The CDR3 runs 16 residues. The germline V gene has CDR1 MNHEY and CDR2 SVGAGI. CDR3 in amino acids: CASSYSEHRGNSPLHF. The DNA for the CDR3 is TGTGCCAGCAGTTACTCAGAACACAGGGGGAATTCACCCCTCCACTTT.

In regard to this clonotype: The CDR3 does not close with the conserved phenylalanine or tryptophan, likely indicating a read error. It is unclear where the CDR3 begins or ends on the DNA, so no DNA is shown, and the CDR3 is as TCRdb lists it. The rearrangement joins TRBV5-4 to TRBJ2-3; the table's TRBD1 call for D was not verified on the DNA. 15 amino acids form the CDR3, both terminal residues included. From germline, CDR1 is SGHNT and CDR2 YYREEE (reference sequence). The CDR3 loop reads CASSGGGHNTDTQYL.

The chain combines TRBV11-2 with TRBJ1-1; D unclear. V was clipped by 8 bases and J by 1 base, with 8 bases between them. This CDR3 has 12 residues. CDR1 SGHAT and CDR2 FQNNGV come from the germline V gene. The CDR3 here is CASRWPNTEAFF. The CDR3 DNA reads as TGTGCCAGCCGGTGGCCGAACACTGAAGCTTTCTTT.